The 3 T cell receptor beta chains listed next were all sequenced from one sample in a study of blood T cell repertoires in COVID-19. TCRdb's table, derived via immunoSEQ multiplex PCR, lists solely in-frame clones and lacks some. The sample has 200,000 to 250,000 clones, roughly four fifths seen once; the top ten hold under 2%. Sequenced material: peripheral blood. The receptor set was obtained from an elderly woman with acute or convalescent COVID-19.

V usage is TRBV2 and J usage is TRBJ2-7; 9 nucleotides line up with TRBD1. After removal of 6 bases from V and 0 bases from J, the junction contained 9 bases not matched to a gene. The CDR3 is 16 amino acids. The V gene's germline CDR1 is SNHLY and CDR2 FYNNEI. The CDR3 region is CASRPTGGLLSYEQYF. The CDR3 coding sequence is TGTGCCAGCAGGCCGACAGGGGGACTCCTCTCCTACGAGCAGTACTTC.

As for this clone: The final CDR3 position lacks the conserved phenylalanine or tryptophan, pointing to a likely read error. The chain employs TRBV7-2 and TRBJ1-2, with no clear D. Looked up from germline, CDR1 is SGHTA and CDR2 is FQGNSA. V shed 5 bases and J shed 8 bases, with 18 bases lying between them. This CDR3 spans 14 amino acids. As DNA, the CDR3 is TGTGCCAGCAGCCCACAATCCACGGGGTCGGGCTACACCTCC. It codes for CASSPQSTGSGYTS.

As to this clone: The sample carries other DNA sequences with the same CDR3. This chain links TRBV18 with TRBJ2-5; unclear D gene. From germline, CDR1 is KGHSH and CDR2 LQKENI. The CDR3 sequence is 12 residues long. Deletions cut 3 bases from V and 0 bases from J, with 2 bases between. The CDR3 nucleotides read TGTGCCAGCTCACCCTACCAAGAGACCCAGTACTTC. It encodes CASSPYQETQYF.